This T cell receptor beta chain was recovered during a study of cytomegalovirus exposure and HLA in healthy donors. Study-wide background: Unique TCRs numbering roughly 80 million, obtained from HLA-typed donors, made up an early data release. General study findings and limits: Later examination showed HLA-associated TCR beta chains had greater clonal expansion than equally common others. In a later analysis, a missense DCLRE1C variant was linked to TCR beta V- and J-gene trimming.

Use of 60 Vbeta and 13 Jbeta primers characterized the PCR. The repertoire was sequenced with immunoSEQ multiplex PCR; TCRdb's copy has only in-frame clones and lacks some. Of roughly 78,000 clones in the sample, roughly 64% were seen once. The CDR3 sequence is 15 residues long. The germline CDR1 and CDR2 sequences are KGHSH and LQKENI. Unmatched junction bases numbered 3, after V lost 5 bases and J lost 0 bases. Comments on this clone: Its cognate antigen is unknown.

This TCR came from a man aged 25 to 40 in good health and CMV-seropositive. The rearrangement uses TRBV18 and TRBJ2-2; 7 positions agree with TRBD2. Sequenced: PBMCs. In DNA form, the CDR3 reads TGTGCCAGCTCATCCGGGACTACGAACACCGGGGAGCTGTTTTTT. Translated: CASSSGTTNTGELFF. Complete variable domain (other parts from reference TRBV18 and TRBJ2-2): NAGVMQNPRHLVRRRGQEARLRCSPMKGHSHVYWYRQLPEEGLKFMVYLQKENIIDESGMPKERFSAEFPKEGPSILRIQQVVRGDSAAYFCASSSGTTNTGELFFGEGSRLTVL.